Sequencing of this TCR beta chain was carried out in a study of cytomegalovirus exposure and HLA in healthy donors. The PCR had 60 Vbeta and 13 Jbeta primers. This table comes from immunoSEQ multiplex PCR, and its TCRdb copy is limited to in-frame clones, with some not included. The table lists some 170,000 clones, 80% of them singletons, with 8.5% to 10% in the top ten. Points on this clone: What it recognizes is unknown.

Losses at the gene ends were 2 bases for V and 4 bases for J; bases not matched to a gene: 4. This CDR3 comprises 14 residues. Looked up from germline, CDR1 is MNHNS and CDR2 is SASEGT. Study observations and caveats: For TCR beta chains, V- and J-gene trimming was later linked to a missense DCLRE1C variant. Prediction of most subjects' HLA-A and HLA-B alleles by TCR beta sequences was reportedly accurate. Researchers counted around 170 TCR beta chains as cytomegalovirus-associated.

This TCR came from a young man in good health and CMV-seropositive. The material sequenced was PBMCs. The V gene is TRBV6-1, the J gene TRBJ2-7; TRBD2 matches 8 bases. The CDR3 DNA is TGTGCCAGCAGTGAACTAGGGACTAGTTACGAGCAGTACTTC. It specifies CASSELGTSYEQYF.